A selection of T cell receptor beta chains follows, all from one sample in a study of T cells in Graves' hyperthyroidism and ophthalmopathy. TCRdb re-analysed the multiplex PCR reads in MiXCR, keeping a single row per CDR3 protein. The repertoire holds around 450,000 distinct CDR3 sequences, with approximately 15% as singletons. The sample consisted of blood. These receptor sequences come from a woman aged 18-30 years with Graves' hyperthyroidism. The CDR3 runs from the conserved cysteine through the conserved F or W. The D gene is left open where the match is weak. Expanded clones get a size class; other rows say once, few or many, or leave the size out.

V: TRBV5-1; size: -; J: TRBJ2-3; D: TRBD1; DNA: TGCGCCAGCAGCCACGGGGACAGGGCCACAGATACGCAGTATTTT; CDR3: CASSHGDRATDTQYF
V: TRBV19; size: many; J: TRBJ1-1; D: -; DNA: TGTGCCAGTAGTATCGGTATTAACACTGAAGCTTTCTTT; CDR3: CASSIGINTEAFF
V: TRBV6-2/TRBV6-3; size: many; J: TRBJ1-4; D: -; DNA: TGTGCCACCCGACGTGCAACTAATGAAAAACTGTTTTTT; CDR3: CATRRATNEKLFF
V: TRBV10-2; size: -; J: TRBJ2-2; D: TRBD1; DNA: TGCGCCAGCAGCGGACAGGGGGGGACCGGGGAGCTGTTTTTT; CDR3: CASSGQGGTGELFF
V: TRBV29-1; size: few; J: TRBJ2-1; D: TRBD2; DNA: TGCAGCGTGAGGACTAGCGGGAGTTTCGGGGAGCAGTTCTTC; CDR3: CSVRTSGSFGEQFF
V: TRBV28; size: -; J: TRBJ1-5; D: -; DNA: TGTGCCAGCAGTAGAGGTGGGGCCCTCAGCGGGCCCCAGCATTTT; CDR3: CASSRGGALSGPQHF
V: TRBV5-1; size: few; J: TRBJ2-3; D: -; DNA: TGCGCCAGCAGCTTGCCAGTGGAGGGGGATAGCACAGATACGCAGTATTTT; CDR3: CASSLPVEGDSTDTQYF
V: TRBV18; size: many; J: TRBJ2-5; D: -; DNA: TGTGCCAGCTCAGTAGTAGGAGAGACCCAGTACTTC; CDR3: CASSVVGETQYF
V: TRBV5-1; size: many; J: TRBJ2-3; D: -; DNA: TGCGCCAGCAGCTCTGGACAGAAGGGCACAGATACGCAGTATTTT; CDR3: CASSSGQKGTDTQYF
V: TRBV6-2/TRBV6-3; size: many; J: TRBJ2-6; D: -; DNA: TGTGCCAGCAGTTACTCGGTATTTTCTGGGGCCAACGTCCTGACTTTC; CDR3: CASSYSVFSGANVLTF